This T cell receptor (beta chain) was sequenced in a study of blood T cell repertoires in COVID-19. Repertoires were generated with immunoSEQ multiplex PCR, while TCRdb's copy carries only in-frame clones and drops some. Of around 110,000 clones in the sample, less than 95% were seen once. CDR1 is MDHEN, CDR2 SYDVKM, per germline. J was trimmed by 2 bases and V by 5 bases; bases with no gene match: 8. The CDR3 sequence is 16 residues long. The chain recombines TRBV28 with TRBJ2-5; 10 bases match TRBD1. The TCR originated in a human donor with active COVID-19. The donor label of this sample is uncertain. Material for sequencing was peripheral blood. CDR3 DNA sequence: TGTGCCAGCAGTCCGTATAGGGACAGGGGTCAAGAGACCCAGTACTTC. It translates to CASSPYRDRGQETQYF.